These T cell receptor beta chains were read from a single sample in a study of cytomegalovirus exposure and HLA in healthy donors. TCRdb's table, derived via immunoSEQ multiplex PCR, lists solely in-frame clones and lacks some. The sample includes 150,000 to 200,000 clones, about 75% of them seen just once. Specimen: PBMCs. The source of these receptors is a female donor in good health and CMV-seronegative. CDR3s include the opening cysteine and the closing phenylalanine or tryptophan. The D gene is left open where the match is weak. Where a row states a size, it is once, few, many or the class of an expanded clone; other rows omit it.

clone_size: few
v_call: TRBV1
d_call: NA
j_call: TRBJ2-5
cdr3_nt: TGCACCAGCAGCCAGGAACTAGCGGGGAAGGAGACCCAGTACTTC
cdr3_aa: CTSSQELAGKETQYF

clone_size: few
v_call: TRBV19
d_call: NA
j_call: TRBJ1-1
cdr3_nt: TGTGCCAGTAGTCCCGCGTCGGCTGAAGCTTTCTTT
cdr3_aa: CASSPASAEAFF

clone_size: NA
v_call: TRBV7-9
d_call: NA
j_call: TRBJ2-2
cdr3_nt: TGTGCCAGCAGCCCGCGGACAGACACCGGGGAGCTGTTTTTT
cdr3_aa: CASSPRTDTGELFF

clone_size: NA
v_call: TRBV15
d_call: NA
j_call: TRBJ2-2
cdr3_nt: TGTGCCACCAGCAGAGGGGCGGGGGCCAACACCGGGGAGCTGTTTTTT
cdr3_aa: CATSRGAGANTGELFF

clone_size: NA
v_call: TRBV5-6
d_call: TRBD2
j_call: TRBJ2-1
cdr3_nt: TGTGCCAGCAGGAGCGTCCCGGGACTAGCGGGGGGGCTCTACAATGAGCAGTTCTTC
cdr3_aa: CASRSVPGLAGGLYNEQFF

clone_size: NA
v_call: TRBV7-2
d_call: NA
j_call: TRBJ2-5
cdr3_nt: TGTGCCAGCAGCTTAGTAGGCAGGGACCAAGAGACCCAGTACTTC
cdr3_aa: CASSLVGRDQETQYF

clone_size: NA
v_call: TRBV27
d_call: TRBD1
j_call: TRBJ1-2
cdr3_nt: TGTGCCAGCAGTTCACGACAGGGCGGCTATGGCTACACCTTC
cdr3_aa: CASSSRQGGYGYTF

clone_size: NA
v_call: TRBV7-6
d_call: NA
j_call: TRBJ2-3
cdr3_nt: TGTGCCAGCAGCTTAGTCGGAGGGATGCTTCACGATACGCAGTATTTT
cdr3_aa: CASSLVGGMLHDTQYF

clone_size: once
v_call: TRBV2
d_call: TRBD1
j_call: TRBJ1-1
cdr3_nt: TGTGCCAGCAGTGAACCCCGGGACAGGGGGCCTGAAGCTTTCTTT
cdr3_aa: CASSEPRDRGPEAFF

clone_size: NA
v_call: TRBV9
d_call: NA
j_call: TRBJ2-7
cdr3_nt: TGTGCCAGCAGCGTAGGGGCAGGGGACTACGAGCAGTACTTC
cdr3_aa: CASSVGAGDYEQYF

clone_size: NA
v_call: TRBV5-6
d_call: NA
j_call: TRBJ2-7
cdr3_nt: TGTGCCAGCAGCTACTTGGGCCCCTCCTACGAGCAGTACTTC
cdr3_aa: CASSYLGPSYEQYF

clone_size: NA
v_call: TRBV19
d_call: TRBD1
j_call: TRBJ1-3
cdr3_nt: TGTGCCAGTAGTCCTACAGGGGGAACAGGCACCATATATTTT
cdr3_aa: CASSPTGGTGTIYF

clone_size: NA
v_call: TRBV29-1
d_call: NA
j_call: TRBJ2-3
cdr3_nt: TGCAGCGGTATCACAGATACGCAGTATTTT
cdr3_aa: CSGITDTQYF

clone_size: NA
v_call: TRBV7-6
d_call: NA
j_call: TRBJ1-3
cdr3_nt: TGTGCCAGCAGCCCCCGTGGGGGCTTGGGAAACACCATATATTTT
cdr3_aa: CASSPRGGLGNTIYF

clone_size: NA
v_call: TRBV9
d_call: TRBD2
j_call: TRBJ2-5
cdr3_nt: TGTGCCAGCAGCGTAGGCGGGGGGGCGGCTAAAGAGACCCAGTACTTC
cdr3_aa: CASSVGGGAAKETQYF

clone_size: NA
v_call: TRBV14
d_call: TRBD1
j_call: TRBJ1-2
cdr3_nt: TGTGCCAGCAGCCAAGGTGACAGGGCTGGCTACACCTTC
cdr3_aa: CASSQGDRAGYTF

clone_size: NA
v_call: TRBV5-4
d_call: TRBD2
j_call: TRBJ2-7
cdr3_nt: TGTGCCAGCAGACTGACTAGCGGGGCGATCTCCTACGAGCAGTACTTC
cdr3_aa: CASRLTSGAISYEQYF

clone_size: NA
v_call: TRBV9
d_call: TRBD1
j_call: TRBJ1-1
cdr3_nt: TGTGCCAGCAGCTCACGACAGGGGGCGAACACTGAAGCTTTCTTT
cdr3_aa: CASSSRQGANTEAFF

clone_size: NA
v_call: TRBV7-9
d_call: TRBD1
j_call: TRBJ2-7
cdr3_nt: TGTGCCAGCACCACACAGGGGACCCTGGACGAGCAGTACTTC
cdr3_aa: CASTTQGTLDEQYF

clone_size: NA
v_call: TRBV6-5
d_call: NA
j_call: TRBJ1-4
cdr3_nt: TGTGCCAGCAGTCAGTCGACATGGCTTGAAAAACTGTTTTTT
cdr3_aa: CASSQSTWLEKLFF

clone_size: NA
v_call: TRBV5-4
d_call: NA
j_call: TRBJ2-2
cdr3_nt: TGTGCCAGCAGCTTATTACAGGGGAACACCGGGGAGCTGTTTTTT
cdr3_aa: CASSLLQGNTGELFF

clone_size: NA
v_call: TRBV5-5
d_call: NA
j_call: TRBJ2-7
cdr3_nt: TGTGCCAGCAGCTTGGGGGGGCCCTACGAGCAGTACTTC
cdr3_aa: CASSLGGPYEQYF

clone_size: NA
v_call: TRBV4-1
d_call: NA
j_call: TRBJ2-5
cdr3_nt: TGCGCCAGCAGCCAAGTTTTCGATGCGGGTAGTGGGGGGGAGACCCAGTACTTC
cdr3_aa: CASSQVFDAGSGGETQYF

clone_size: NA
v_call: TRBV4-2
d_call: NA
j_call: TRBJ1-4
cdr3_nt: TGTGCCAGCAGCCAAGTGACTGAGAATGAAAAACTGTTTTTT
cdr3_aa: CASSQVTENEKLFF

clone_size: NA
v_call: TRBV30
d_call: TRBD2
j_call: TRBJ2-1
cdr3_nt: TGTGCCTGGAGTGCGGGAGGGACTAGCGTTGAGAGGGGTTTCTACAATGAGCAGTTCTTC
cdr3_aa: CAWSAGGTSVERGFYNEQFF

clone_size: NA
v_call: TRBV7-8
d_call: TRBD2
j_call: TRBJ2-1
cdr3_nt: TGTGCCAGCAGCTCCACCGGGACTAGCGGGAGGAATGAGCAGTTCTTC
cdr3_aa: CASSSTGTSGRNEQFF

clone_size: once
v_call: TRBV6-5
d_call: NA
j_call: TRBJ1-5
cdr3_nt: TGTGCCAGCAGCCTAGACAGAAATCAGCCCCAGCATTTT
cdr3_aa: CASSLDRNQPQHF

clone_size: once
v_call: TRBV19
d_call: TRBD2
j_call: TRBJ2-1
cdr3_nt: TGTGCCAGTAGTTCATGGTCCGGGACTAGCGGGAGAACCGGCAATGAGCAGTTCTTC
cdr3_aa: CASSSWSGTSGRTGNEQFF

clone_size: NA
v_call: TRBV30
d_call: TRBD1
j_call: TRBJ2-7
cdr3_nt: TGTGCCTGGAGTTCAGGGGACAGGGTCTCCCCAAAGGACTTC
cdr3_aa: CAWSSGDRVSPKDF